This TCR beta chain was recovered during a study of neurological immune-mediated disorders. As for the cDNA, it was generated by 5'RACE with 10-nucleotide random UMIs. In each sequencing run, over 160 million TCR-beta sequences were generated from 15-18 subjects. TCRdb passed the 5' RACE reads through MiXCR, listing each CDR3 protein once. In the table there are tens of thousands of distinct CDR3 sequences, 10% of which are singletons. Serving as healthy controls were blood bank volunteers based in Maryland, USA. 2 million PBMCs stored at -80 C were the source of the unsorted libraries. The CDR3 contains 14 residues. This clonotype was counted ten times or more.

Sequencing input: PBMCs. This receptor was taken from a man aged 40-50 years in good health. This sequence joins TRBV21-1 and TRBJ2-3; TRBD2 is the table's D call and was not checked against the DNA. TRBV21-1 has pseudogene status. The CDR3 DNA reads TGTGCCAGCAGCAAAGAAGGCAGGAGGGATACGCAGTATTTT. This codes for CASSKEGRRDTQYF.